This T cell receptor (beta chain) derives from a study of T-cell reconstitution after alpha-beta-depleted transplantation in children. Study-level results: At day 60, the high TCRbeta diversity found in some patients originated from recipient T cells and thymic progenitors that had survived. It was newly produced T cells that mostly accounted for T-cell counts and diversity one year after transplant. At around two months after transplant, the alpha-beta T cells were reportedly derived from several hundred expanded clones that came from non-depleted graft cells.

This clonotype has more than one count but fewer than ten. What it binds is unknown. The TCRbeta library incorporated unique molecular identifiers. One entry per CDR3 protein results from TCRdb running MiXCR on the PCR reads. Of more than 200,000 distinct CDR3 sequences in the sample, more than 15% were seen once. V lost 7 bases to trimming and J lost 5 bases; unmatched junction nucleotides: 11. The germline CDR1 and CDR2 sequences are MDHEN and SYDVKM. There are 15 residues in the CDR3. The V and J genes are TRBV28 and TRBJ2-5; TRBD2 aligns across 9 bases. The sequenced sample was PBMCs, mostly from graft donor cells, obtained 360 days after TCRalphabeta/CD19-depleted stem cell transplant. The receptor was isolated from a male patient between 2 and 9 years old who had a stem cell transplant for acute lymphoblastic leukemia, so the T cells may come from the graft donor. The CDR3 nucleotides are TGTGCCAGCAATCGCCAAGCGGGGGGAGGGGAGACCCAGTACTTC. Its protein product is CASNRQAGGGETQYF.